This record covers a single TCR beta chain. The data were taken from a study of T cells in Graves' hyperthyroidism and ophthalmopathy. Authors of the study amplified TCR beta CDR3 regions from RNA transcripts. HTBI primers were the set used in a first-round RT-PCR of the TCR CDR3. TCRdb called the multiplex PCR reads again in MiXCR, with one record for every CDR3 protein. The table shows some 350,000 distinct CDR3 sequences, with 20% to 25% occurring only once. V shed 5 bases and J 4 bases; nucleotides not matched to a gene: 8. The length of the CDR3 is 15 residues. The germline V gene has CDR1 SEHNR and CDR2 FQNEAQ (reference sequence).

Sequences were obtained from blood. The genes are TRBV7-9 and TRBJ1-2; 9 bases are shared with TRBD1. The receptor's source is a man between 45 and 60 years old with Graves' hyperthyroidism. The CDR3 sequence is CASSPRDRDTYGYTF. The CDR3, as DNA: TGTGCCAGCAGCCCCCGGGACAGGGATACCTATGGCTACACCTTC.